These 16 T cell receptor beta chains were sequenced from one sample in a study of T cell responses to AZD1222 COVID-19 vaccine. Sequenced by immunoSEQ multiplex PCR; TCRdb stores in-frame clones only, minus some. The table has 150,000 or so clones, approximately 94% seen once. Sample: peripheral blood, taken on day 0 of AZD1222 vaccination. The receptors derive from an adult in good health.

In DNA form, the CDR3 reads TGTGCCACCAGCAGGGACAGGGGGATGGCAGATACGCAGTATTTT. It codes for CATSRDRGMADTQYF. The rearrangement joins TRBV15 to TRBJ2-3; TRBD1 agrees at 10 bases. V lost 3 bases and J lost 4; bases outside the gene matches: 4. CDR1 and CDR2 (germline): LNHNV, YYDKDF (reference sequence). This CDR3 is built from 15 residues.

Only one count was recorded for this clone. V and J are TRBV5-1 and TRBJ1-5; a possible D gene is TRBD1 (5 bases). This CDR3 spans 14 amino acids. Germline V gene data show CDR1 as SGHRS and CDR2 as YFSETQ. The V end lost 0 bases, the J end lost 7 bases, and 11 bases lay between the germline ends. CDR3 in DNA: TGCGCCAGCAGCTTGGAAGGGCAGGGCCAGCCCCAGCATTTT. Amino acid sequence: CASSLEGQGQPQHF.

This chain joins TRBV7-2 and TRBJ1-2, with a weak D call TRBD1 (6 bases). The CDR3 runs 13 residues. Trimming removed 3 bases at V and 8 bases at J, with 13 bases between. Germline loops: CDR1 SGHTA, CDR2 FQGNSA. The CDR3 here is CASSFGGRRGYTF. The CDR3, as DNA: TGTGCCAGCAGCTTTGGGGGGCGTCGAGGCTACACCTTC.

This clone was seen only once. This chain joins TRBV23-1 and TRBJ1-1; no reliable D call. TRBV23-1 is labeled an ORF, and its function is uncertain. The CDR3 spans 12 residues. Trimming pared 0 bases from V and 10 bases from J, leaving 9 bases between. The CDR3 DNA is TGCGCCAGCAGTCAATCCCGACGCTTAGCTTTCTTT. Encoded protein: CASSQSRRLAFF.

The chain has TRBV11-2 and TRBJ2-3; possible D gene TRBD2, 6 bases. CDR3 length: 15 residues. CDR1 and CDR2 from the germline V gene are SGHAT and FQNNGV. The V end lost 11 bases, the J end lost 0 bases, and 18 bases lay between the germline ends. The CDR3 here is CASAPGGVSTDTQYF. The CDR3 bases are TGTGCCTCCGCACCCGGCGGGGTTAGCACAGATACGCAGTATTTT.

This chain joins TRBV12-3 or TRBV12-4 and TRBJ1-2; D gene unclear. Trimming shortened V by 2 bases and J by 6 bases, and 10 bases separated the two germline ends. The CDR3 is made up of 13 amino acids. The CDR3 protein is CASSLWAENGYTF. DNA for the CDR3: TGTGCCAGCAGTTTATGGGCAGAGAATGGCTACACCTTC.

This clone was seen just once. The V gene is TRBV20-1, the J gene TRBJ2-3; TRBD2 is a possible D gene (6 bases). The CDR3 length is 15 residues. Germline V gene sequence: CDR1 DFQATT, CDR2 SNEGSKA (reference sequence). V lost 3 bases to trimming and J lost 2 bases, with 15 bases between them. The CDR3 bases are TGCAGTGCTAGTACCCGGGACTCGTCCACAGATACGCAGTATTTT. As protein: CSASTRDSSTDTQYF.

The rearrangement links TRBV10-1 to TRBJ2-4; 10 bases align to TRBD2. J lost 0 bases, V lost 6 bases, and 11 bases had no gene match. The germline CDR1 and CDR2 sequences are WNHNN and SYGVQD (reference sequence). This CDR3 has 18 residues. CDR3 in amino acids: CASRASGREGGAKNIQYF. CDR3 coding DNA: TGCGCCAGCAGGGCCAGCGGGAGGGAAGGGGGAGCCAAAAACATTCAGTACTTC.

The chain employs TRBV29-1 and TRBJ1-2, with D uncertain. This CDR3 has 13 residues. V was pared by 0 bases and J by 8 bases, with 13 bases between. Germline CDR1 is SQVTM and CDR2 is ANQGSEA. The CDR3 nucleotides read TGCAGCGTTGAAGATGTGGGTCTCCGCGGCTACACCTTC. Encoded protein: CSVEDVGLRGYTF.

The J gene is TRBJ1-2, the V gene TRBV12-3 or TRBV12-4; D is uncertain. This CDR3 is built from 12 residues. Trimming pared 6 bases from V and 6 bases from J, leaving 11 bases between. CDR3 coding DNA: TGTGCCAGCAGCTCCCCACCGGATGGCTACACCTTC. The encoded protein is CASSSPPDGYTF.

This sequence joins TRBV27 and TRBJ1-5, with 9 nucleotides matching TRBD1. The CDR3 totals 13 residues. Germline trimming cut 6 bases from V and 8 bases from J; bases unmatched to any gene: 5. Looked up from germline, CDR1 is MNHEY and CDR2 is SMNVEV (reference sequence). The CDR3 sequence is CASRGQGFEPQHF. CDR3 DNA sequence: TGTGCCAGCAGGGGACAGGGTTTCGAGCCCCAGCATTTT.

In DNA, the CDR3 is TGTGCTTGGGGCAGTGGGACAGCATGGGCTGAAGCTTTCTTT. Translating gives CAWGSGTAWAEAFF. The J gene is TRBJ1-1, the V gene TRBV7-2; 7 nucleotides match TRBD1. The germline CDR1 and CDR2 sequences are SGHTA and FQGNSA. This CDR3 region has 14 residues.

The count of this clone is one. The genes are TRBV6-5 and TRBJ2-3; a possible D gene is TRBD2 (5 bases). Germline values: CDR1 MNHEY, CDR2 SVGAGI. The CDR3 is made up of 14 amino acids. Trimming pared 8 bases from V and 2 bases from J, leaving 14 bases between. This CDR3 is CASRRPLATDTQYF. In DNA form, the CDR3 reads TGTGCCAGCCGCCGCCCCCTAGCCACAGATACGCAGTATTTT.

The V gene is TRBV6-5, the J gene TRBJ2-4, with 8 positions matching TRBD2. This CDR3 region has 14 residues. CDR1 and CDR2 from the germline V gene are MNHEY and SVGAGI. The ends lost 8 bases at V and 8 bases at J; junction bases unmatched: 11. The CDR3 DNA sequence: TGTGCCAGCCGACCCGGGACTAGTGTGCACATTCAGTACTTC. Translating gives CASRPGTSVHIQYF.

The chain couples TRBV12-3 or TRBV12-4 to TRBJ1-2, with 9 positions matching TRBD1. V trimming: 8 bases; J trimming: 6 bases; junction bases outside the gene matches: 4. This CDR3 has 12 amino acids. The CDR3 region is CASGTGINGYTF. CDR3 DNA: TGTGCCAGCGGGACAGGGATAAATGGCTACACCTTC.

The rearrangement uses TRBV2 and TRBJ2-3; 8 nucleotides match TRBD2. Germline V gene sequence: CDR1 SNHLY, CDR2 FYNNEI. J gave up 2 bases and V 6 bases, and 4 bases lay outside the gene matches. This CDR3 is 14 amino acids long. CDR3 nucleotides: TGTGCCAGCAGCGTGGGACTAGTCACAGATACGCAGTATTTT. This encodes CASSVGLVTDTQYF.